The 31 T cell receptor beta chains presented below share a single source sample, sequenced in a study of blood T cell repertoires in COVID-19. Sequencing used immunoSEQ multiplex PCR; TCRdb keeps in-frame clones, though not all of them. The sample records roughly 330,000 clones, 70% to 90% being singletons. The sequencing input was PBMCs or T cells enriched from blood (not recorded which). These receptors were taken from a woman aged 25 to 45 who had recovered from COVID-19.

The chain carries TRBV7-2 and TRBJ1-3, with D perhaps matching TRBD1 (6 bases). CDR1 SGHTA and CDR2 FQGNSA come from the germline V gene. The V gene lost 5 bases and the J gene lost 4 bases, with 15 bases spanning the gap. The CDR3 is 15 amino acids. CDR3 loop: CASSPTVGAGNTIYF. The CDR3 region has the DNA TGTGCCAGCAGCCCTACGGTGGGGGCGGGAAACACCATATATTTT.

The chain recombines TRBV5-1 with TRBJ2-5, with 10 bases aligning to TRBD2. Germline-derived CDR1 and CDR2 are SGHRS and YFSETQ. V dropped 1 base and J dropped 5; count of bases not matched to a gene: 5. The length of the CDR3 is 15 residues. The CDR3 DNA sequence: TGCGCCAGCAGCTTGTTACTAGCGGGGAAGGAGACCCAGTACTTC. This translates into CASSLLLAGKETQYF. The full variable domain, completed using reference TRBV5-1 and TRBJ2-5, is KAGVTQTPRYLIKTRGQQVTLSCSPISGHRSVSWYQQTPGQGLQFLFEYFSETQRNKGNFPGRFSGRQFSNSRSEMNVSTLELGDSALYLCASSLLLAGKETQYFGPGTRLLVL.

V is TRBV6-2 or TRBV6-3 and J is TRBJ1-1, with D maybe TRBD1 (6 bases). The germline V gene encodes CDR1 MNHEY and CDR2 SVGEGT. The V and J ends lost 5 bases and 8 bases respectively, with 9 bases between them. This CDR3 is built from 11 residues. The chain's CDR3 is CASSGGWEAFF. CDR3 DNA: TGTGCCAGCAGTGGGGGCTGGGAAGCTTTCTTT.

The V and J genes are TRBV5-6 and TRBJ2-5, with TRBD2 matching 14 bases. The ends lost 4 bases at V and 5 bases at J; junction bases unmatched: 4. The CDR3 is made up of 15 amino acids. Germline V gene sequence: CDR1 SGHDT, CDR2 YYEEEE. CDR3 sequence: CASSGTSGGVETQYF. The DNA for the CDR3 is TGTGCCAGCAGCGGGACTAGCGGGGGAGTTGAGACCCAGTACTTC.

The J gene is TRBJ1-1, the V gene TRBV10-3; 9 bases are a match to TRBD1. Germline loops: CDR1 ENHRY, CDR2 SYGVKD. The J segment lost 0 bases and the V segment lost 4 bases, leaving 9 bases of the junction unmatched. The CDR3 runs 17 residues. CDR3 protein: CAISAGGQGRMNTEAFF. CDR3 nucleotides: TGTGCCATCAGTGCTGGGGGACAGGGTCGTATGAACACTGAAGCTTTCTTT.

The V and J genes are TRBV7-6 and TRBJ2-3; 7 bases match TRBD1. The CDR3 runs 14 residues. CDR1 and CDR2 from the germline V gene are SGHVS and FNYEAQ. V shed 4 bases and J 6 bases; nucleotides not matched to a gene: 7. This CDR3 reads CASSSSGGGDTQYF. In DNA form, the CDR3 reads TGTGCCAGCAGCTCCTCAGGGGGTGGCGATACGCAGTATTTT.

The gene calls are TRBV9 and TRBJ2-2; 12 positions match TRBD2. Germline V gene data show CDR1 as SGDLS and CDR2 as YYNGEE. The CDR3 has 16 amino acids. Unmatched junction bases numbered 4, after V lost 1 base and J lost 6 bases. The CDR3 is CASSVLTSGGPGELFF. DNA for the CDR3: TGTGCCAGCAGCGTACTGACTAGCGGGGGCCCCGGGGAGCTGTTTTTT.

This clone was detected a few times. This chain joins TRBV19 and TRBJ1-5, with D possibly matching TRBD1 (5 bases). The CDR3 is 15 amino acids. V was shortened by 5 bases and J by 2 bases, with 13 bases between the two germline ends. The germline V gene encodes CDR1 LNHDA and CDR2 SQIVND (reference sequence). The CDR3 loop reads CASSVGGRGNQPQHF. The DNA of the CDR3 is TGTGCCAGTAGTGTTGGGGGGAGAGGCAATCAGCCCCAGCATTTT.

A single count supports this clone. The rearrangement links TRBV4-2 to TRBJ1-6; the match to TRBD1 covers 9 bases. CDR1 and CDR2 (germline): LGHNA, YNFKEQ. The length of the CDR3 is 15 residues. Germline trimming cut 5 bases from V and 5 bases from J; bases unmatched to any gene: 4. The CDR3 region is CASSRRTGDNSPLHF. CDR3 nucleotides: TGTGCCAGCAGCAGACGGACAGGGGATAATTCACCCCTCCACTTT.

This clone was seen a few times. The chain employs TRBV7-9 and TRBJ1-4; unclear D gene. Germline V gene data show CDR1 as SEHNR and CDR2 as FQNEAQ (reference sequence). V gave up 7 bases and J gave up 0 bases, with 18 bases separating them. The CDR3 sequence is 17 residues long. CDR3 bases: TGTGCCAGCACCCGAGACCGGGGTTATGCAACTAATGAAAAACTGTTTTTT. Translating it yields CASTRDRGYATNEKLFF.

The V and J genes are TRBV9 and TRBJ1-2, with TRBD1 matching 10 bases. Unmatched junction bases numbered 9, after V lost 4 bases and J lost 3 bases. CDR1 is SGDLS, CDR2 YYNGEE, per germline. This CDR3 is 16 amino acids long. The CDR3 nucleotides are TGTGCCAGCAGCCCTAGACAGGGGGCGGGTGACTATGGCTACACCTTC. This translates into CASSPRQGAGDYGYTF.

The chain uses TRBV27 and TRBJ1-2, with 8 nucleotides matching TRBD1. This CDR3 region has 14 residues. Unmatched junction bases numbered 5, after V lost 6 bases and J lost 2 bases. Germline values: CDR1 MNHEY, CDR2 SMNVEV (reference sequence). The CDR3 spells CASSKGTGNYGYTF. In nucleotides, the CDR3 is TGTGCCAGCAGCAAAGGGACAGGCAACTATGGCTACACCTTC.

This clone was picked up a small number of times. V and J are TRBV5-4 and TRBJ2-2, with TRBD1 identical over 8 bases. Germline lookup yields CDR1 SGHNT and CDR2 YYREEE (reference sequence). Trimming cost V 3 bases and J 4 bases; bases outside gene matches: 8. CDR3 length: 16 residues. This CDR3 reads CASSYRFGQGTGELFF. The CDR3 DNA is TGTGCCAGCAGCTATCGATTCGGACAGGGCACCGGGGAGCTGTTTTTT. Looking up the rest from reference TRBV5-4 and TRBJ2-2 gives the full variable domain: ETGVTQSPTHLIKTRGQQVTLRCSSQSGHNTVSWYQQALGQGPQFIFQYYREEENGRGNFPPRFSGLQFPNYSSELNVNALELDDSALYLCASSYRFGQGTGELFFGEGSRLTVL.

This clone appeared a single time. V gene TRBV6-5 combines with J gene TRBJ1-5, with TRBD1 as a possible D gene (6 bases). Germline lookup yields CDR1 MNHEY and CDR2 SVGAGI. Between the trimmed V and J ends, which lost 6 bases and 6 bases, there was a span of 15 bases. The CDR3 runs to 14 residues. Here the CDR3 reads CASRQGPVGQPQHF. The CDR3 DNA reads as TGTGCCAGCAGACAGGGTCCCGTAGGTCAGCCCCAGCATTTT.

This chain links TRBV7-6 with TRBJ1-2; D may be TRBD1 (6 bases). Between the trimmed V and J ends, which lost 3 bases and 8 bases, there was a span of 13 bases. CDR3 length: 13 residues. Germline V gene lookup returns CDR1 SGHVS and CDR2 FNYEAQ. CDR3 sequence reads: CASSFGGSRGYTF. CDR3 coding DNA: TGTGCCAGCAGCTTTGGGGGCTCAAGGGGCTACACCTTC.

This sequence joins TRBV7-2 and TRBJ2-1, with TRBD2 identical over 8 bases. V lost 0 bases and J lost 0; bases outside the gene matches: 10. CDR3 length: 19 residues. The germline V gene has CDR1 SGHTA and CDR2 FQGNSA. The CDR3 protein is CASSLALGGGLLSYNEQFF. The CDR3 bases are TGTGCCAGCAGCTTAGCGCTCGGGGGGGGACTACTCTCCTACAATGAGCAGTTCTTC.

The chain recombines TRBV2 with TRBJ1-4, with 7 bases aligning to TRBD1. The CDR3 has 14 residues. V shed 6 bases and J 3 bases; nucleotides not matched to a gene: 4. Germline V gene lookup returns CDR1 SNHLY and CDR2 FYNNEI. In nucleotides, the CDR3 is TGTGCCAGCAGACCGGGACAGCCTAATGAAAAACTGTTTTTT. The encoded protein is CASRPGQPNEKLFF.

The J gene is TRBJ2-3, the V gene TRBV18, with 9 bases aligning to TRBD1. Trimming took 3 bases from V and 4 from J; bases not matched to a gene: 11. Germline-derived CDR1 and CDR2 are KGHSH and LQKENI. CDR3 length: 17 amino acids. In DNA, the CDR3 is TGTGCCAGCTCACCCAATCTGAGACAGGGGGTCTCAGATACGCAGTATTTT. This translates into CASSPNLRQGVSDTQYF.

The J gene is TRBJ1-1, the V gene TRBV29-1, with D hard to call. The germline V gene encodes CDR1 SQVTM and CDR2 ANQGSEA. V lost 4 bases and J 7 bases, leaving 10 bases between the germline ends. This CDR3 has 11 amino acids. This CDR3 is CSVVPGFEAFF. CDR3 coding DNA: TGCAGCGTTGTCCCGGGTTTTGAAGCTTTCTTT.

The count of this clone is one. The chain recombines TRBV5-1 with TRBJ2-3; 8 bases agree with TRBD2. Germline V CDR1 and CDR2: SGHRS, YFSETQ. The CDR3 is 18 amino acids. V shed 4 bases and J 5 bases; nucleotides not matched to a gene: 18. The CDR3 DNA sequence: TGCGCCAGCAGCCCAGAAGAAGGGGTAGCGGGGATGAAAGATACGCAGTATTTT. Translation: CASSPEEGVAGMKDTQYF.

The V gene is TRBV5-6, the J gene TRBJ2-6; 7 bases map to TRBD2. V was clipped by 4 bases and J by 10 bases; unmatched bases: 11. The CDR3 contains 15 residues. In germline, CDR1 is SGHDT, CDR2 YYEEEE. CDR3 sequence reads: CASSPLGEGVNVLTF. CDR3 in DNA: TGTGCCAGCAGCCCCTTGGGGGAGGGAGTGAACGTCCTGACTTTC.

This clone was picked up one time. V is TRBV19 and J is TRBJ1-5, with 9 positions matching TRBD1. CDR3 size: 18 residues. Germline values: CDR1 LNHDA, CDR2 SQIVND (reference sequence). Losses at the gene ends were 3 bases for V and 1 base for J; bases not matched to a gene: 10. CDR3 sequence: CASSILRGQGLSNQPQHF. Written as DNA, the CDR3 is TGTGCCAGTAGTATTCTTCGGGGACAGGGATTGAGCAATCAGCCCCAGCATTTT.

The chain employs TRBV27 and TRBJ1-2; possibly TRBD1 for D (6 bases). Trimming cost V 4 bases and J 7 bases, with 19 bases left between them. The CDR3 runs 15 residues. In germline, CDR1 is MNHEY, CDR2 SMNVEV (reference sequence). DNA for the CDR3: TGTGCCAGCAGTTCGTCCAACGGGGGGCAGGGTGGCTACACCTTC. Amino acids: CASSSSNGGQGGYTF.

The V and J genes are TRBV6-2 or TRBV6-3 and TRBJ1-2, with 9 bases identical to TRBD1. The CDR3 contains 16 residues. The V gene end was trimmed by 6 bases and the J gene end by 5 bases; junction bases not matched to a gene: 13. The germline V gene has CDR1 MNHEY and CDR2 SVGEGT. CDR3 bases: TGTGCCAGCAGCTTACAGGGGGCGCGGGAACCGTATGGCTACACCTTC. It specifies CASSLQGAREPYGYTF.

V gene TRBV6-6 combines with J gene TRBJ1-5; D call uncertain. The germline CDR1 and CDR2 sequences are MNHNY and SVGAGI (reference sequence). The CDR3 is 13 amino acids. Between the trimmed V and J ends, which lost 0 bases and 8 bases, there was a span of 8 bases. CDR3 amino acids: CASSYSALEPQHF. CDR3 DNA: TGTGCCAGCAGTTACTCGGCCTTGGAGCCCCAGCATTTT.

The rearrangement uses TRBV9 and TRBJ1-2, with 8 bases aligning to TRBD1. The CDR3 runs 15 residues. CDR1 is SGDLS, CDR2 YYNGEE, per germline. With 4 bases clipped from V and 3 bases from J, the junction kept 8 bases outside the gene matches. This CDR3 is CASSRMDRVDYGYTF. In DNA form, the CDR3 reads TGTGCCAGCAGCAGAATGGACAGGGTCGACTATGGCTACACCTTC.

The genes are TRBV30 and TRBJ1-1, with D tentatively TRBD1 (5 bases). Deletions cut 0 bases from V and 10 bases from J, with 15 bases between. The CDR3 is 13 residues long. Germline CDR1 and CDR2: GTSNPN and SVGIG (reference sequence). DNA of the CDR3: TGTGCCTGGAGTGTAGGGGCGCCAACGGGAGCTTTCTTT. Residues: CAWSVGAPTGAFF.

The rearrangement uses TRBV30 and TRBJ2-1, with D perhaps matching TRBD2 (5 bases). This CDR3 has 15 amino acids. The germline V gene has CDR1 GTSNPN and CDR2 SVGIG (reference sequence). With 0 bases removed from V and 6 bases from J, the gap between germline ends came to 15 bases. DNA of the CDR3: TGTGCCTGGAGTGTATCTATTCCTAGCTTCAATGAGCAGTTCTTC. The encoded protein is CAWSVSIPSFNEQFF. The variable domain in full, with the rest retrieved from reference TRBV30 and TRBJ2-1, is SQTIHQWPATLVQPVGSPLSLECTVEGTSNPNLYWYRQAAGRGLQLLFYSVGIGQISSEVPQNLSASRPQDRQFILSSKKLLLSDSGFYLCAWSVSIPSFNEQFFGPGTRLTVL.

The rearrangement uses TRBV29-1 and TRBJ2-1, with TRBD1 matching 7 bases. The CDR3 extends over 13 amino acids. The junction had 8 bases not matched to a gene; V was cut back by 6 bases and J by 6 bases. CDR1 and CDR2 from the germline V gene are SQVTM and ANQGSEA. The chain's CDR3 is CSVRRDRLNEQFF. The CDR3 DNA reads TGCAGCGTGCGCCGGGACAGACTCAATGAGCAGTTCTTC.

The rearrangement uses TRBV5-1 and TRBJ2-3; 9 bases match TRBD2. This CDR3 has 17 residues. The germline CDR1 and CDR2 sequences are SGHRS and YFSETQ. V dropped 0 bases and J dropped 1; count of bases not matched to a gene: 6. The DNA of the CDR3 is TGCGCCAGCAGCTTGGGCTTACGGACTAGCGGCACAGATACGCAGTATTTT. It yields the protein CASSLGLRTSGTDTQYF. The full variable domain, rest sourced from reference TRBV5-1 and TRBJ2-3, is KAGVTQTPRYLIKTRGQQVTLSCSPISGHRSVSWYQQTPGQGLQFLFEYFSETQRNKGNFPGRFSGRQFSNSRSEMNVSTLELGDSALYLCASSLGLRTSGTDTQYFGPGTRLTVL.

The CDR3 region has the DNA TGTGCCTGGAGTGAAGCCAGGGGCTCTGGGGCCAACGTCCTGACTTTC. It translates to CAWSEARGSGANVLTF. The chain carries TRBV30 and TRBJ2-6; D might be TRBD1 (6 bases). CDR1 and CDR2 (germline): GTSNPN, SVGIG (reference sequence). The CDR3 has 16 residues. V was cut by 1 base and J by 0 bases, with 10 bases left in between. The full variable domain, in which reference TRBV30 and TRBJ2-6 provide the parts outside the CDR3, is SQTIHQWPATLVQPVGSPLSLECTVEGTSNPNLYWYRQAAGRGLQLLFYSVGIGQISSEVPQNLSASRPQDRQFILSSKKLLLSDSGFYLCAWSEARGSGANVLTFGAGSRLTVL.